This is a list of T cell receptor beta chains from one sample in a study of blood T cell repertoires in COVID-19. Sequencing used immunoSEQ multiplex PCR; TCRdb keeps in-frame clones, though not all of them. The repertoire holds 330,000 or so clones, with around 90% as singletons. The specimen was peripheral blood. The source of these receptors is an older woman with COVID-19, enrolled during active disease. CDR3s include the opening cysteine and the closing phenylalanine or tryptophan. Each record gives: J gene, D gene, V gene, clone size, CDR3 DNA, CDR3 protein. The D gene is left open where the match is weak. Clone size, where shown, is once, few, many, or a class for clones that have expanded.

TRBJ2-2,NA,TRBV5-1,NA,TGCGCCAGCAGCTTGGCGGACAGGAACACCGGGGAGCTGTTTTTT,CASSLADRNTGELFF
TRBJ1-5,NA,TRBV28,NA,TGTGCCAGCAGTTTCCGCGACAGTTATAGCAATCAGCCCCAGCATTTT,CASSFRDSYSNQPQHF
TRBJ1-6,NA,TRBV5-4,NA,TGTGCCAGCAGCTTGTTCACCTATAATTCACCCCTCCACTTT,CASSLFTYNSPLHF
TRBJ2-7,TRBD1,TRBV7-2,NA,TGTGCCAGCAGCACGAGGACAGGTTTAAGCGAGCAGTACTTC,CASSTRTGLSEQYF
TRBJ2-5,NA,TRBV19,many,TGTGCCAGTAGTATTATCCGGGGGGAGACCCAGTACTTC,CASSIIRGETQYF
TRBJ2-3,NA,TRBV18,NA,TGTGCCAGCTCAAGGGCCGCATCTGGGGGCGCAACAGATACGCAGTATTTT,CASSRAASGGATDTQYF
TRBJ2-5,NA,TRBV14,NA,TGTGCCAGCAGCCAAGGAGCGCGATCGGAGACCCAGTACTTC,CASSQGARSETQYF
TRBJ2-1,NA,TRBV21-1,NA,TGTGCCAGCAGCCAACAGGGTTTCCAGACAGAGGATGAGCAGTTCTTC,CASSQQGFQTEDEQFF
TRBJ1-5,NA,TRBV6-2/TRBV6-3,NA,TGTGCCAGCAGTTACTCGACGGGAAAGAATCAGCCCCAGCATTTT,CASSYSTGKNQPQHF
TRBJ1-2,TRBD1,TRBV30,NA,TGTGCCTGGAGTGGCCTGGGACAGTTCATCGGAGGCTACACCTTC,CAWSGLGQFIGGYTF
TRBJ2-1,NA,TRBV28,NA,TGTGCCAGCACCCCCGGGGCGGGGCTTTACAATGAGCAGTTCTTC,CASTPGAGLYNEQFF
TRBJ1-2,NA,TRBV6-6,NA,TGTGCCAGCATTATTCGTGGGGGGAACCAGGCTGGCTACACCTTC,CASIIRGGNQAGYTF
TRBJ2-7,TRBD2,TRBV4-2,NA,TGTGCCAGCAGCGCTAGCGGGGTAAACGGCGAGCAGTACTTC,CASSASGVNGEQYF
TRBJ2-2,TRBD1,TRBV7-2,NA,TGTGCCAGCAGCCCGTATAAACAGGGGGCGGGGGAGCTGTTTTTT,CASSPYKQGAGELFF
TRBJ1-1,NA,TRBV5-6,NA,TGTGCCAGCAGGCGGGCAGGTGAAGCTTTCTTT,CASRRAGEAFF
TRBJ1-4,NA,TRBV6-5,NA,TGTGCCAGCAGTTATGAGGGCACAACTAATGAAAAACTGTTTTTT,CASSYEGTTNEKLFF
TRBJ2-5,TRBD1,TRBV9,NA,TGTGCCAGCAGCGTAGAGGGGTTACTGGACAGGGCAAAAGAGACCCAGTACTTC,CASSVEGLLDRAKETQYF
TRBJ2-3,NA,TRBV7-9,NA,TGTGCCAGCAGCTTAGGCGGGCAGCCTTTAGATACGCAGTATTTT,CASSLGGQPLDTQYF
TRBJ2-4,NA,TRBV6-1,NA,TGTGCCAGCAGTGAAGTTCGGTCAGGGGAAAACATTCAGTACTTC,CASSEVRSGENIQYF
TRBJ1-2,TRBD1,TRBV30,NA,TGTGCCTGGAGTGTAGGTTGGACAGGGCGTGGCTACACCTTC,CAWSVGWTGRGYTF
TRBJ1-2,NA,TRBV19,NA,TGTGCCAGTAGCCCCGACAGTTCGGGCGATGGCTACACCTTC,CASSPDSSGDGYTF
TRBJ1-1,NA,TRBV3-1/TRBV3-2,NA,TGTGCCAGCACCCTAGGACAATTGAACACTGAAGCTTTCTTT,CASTLGQLNTEAFF
TRBJ2-7,TRBD1,TRBV19,NA,TGTGCCAGTAGGGACACGGGACAGGGCCACGAGCAGTACTTC,CASRDTGQGHEQYF
TRBJ1-2,TRBD1,TRBV14,once,TGTGCCAGCAGCCAGCGGGACAGGGGGCTTTATGGCTACACCTTC,CASSQRDRGLYGYTF
TRBJ2-2,TRBD2,TRBV6-5,once,TGTGCCAGCAGCCAGCGGGGGGATAACACCGGGGAGCTGTTTTTT,CASSQRGDNTGELFF